This TCR beta chain derives from a study of control samples from healthy donors and cancer patients. Germline CDR1 reads MNHEY; CDR2 reads SVGAGI. The CDR3 has 16 amino acids. The V segment lost 0 bases and the J segment 3 bases; nucleotides outside the gene matches: 8. The method was immunoSEQ multiplex PCR; TCRdb's version includes in-frame clones alone and lacks a portion of them. The data contain approximately 50,000 clones, 85% to 95% of them singletons. The sequenced sample was blood. This rearrangement joins TRBV6-5 to TRBJ2-7, with 7 positions matching TRBD2. The TCR sequence derives from a man between 25 and 39 years old in good health. As DNA, the CDR3 is TGTGCCAGCAGTTACTCAGTGGGACTACGGAGCTACGAGCAGTACTTC. This sequence encodes CASSYSVGLRSYEQYF.